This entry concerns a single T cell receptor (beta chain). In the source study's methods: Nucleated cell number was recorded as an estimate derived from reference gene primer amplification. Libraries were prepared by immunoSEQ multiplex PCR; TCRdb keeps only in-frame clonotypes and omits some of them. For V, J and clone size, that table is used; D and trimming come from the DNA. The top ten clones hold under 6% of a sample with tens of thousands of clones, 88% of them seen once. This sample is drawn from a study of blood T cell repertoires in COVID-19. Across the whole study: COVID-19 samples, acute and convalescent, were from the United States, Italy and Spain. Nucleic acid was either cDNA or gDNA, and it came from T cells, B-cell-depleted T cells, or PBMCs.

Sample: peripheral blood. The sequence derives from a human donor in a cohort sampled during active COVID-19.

CDR3 protein: CASSLEGSSTDTQYF. CDR3 bases: TGTGCCAGCAGCTTAGAGGGGTCTAGCACAGATACGCAGTATTTT. V gene TRBV7-2 combines with J gene TRBJ2-3, with D perhaps matching TRBD1 (5 bases). From germline, CDR1 is SGHTA and CDR2 FQGNSA. This CDR3 comprises 15 residues. The V and J ends lost 1 base and 0 bases respectively, with 8 bases between them.